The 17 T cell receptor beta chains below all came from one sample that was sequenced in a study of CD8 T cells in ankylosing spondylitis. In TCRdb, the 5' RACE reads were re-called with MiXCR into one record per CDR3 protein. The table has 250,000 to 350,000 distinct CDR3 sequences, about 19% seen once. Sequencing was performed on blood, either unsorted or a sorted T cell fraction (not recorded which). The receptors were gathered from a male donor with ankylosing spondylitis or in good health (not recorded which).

CDR3 protein: CASSQRATGGKETQYF. The CDR3 DNA reads TGCGCCAGCAGCCAAAGAGCGACAGGGGGTAAAGAGACCCAGTACTTC. The chain is built from TRBV4-1 and TRBJ2-5, with TRBD1 identical over 9 bases. Trimming cost V 2 bases and J 3 bases; bases outside gene matches: 7. Per germline, CDR1 MGHRA and CDR2 YSYEKL. The CDR3 is made up of 16 amino acids.

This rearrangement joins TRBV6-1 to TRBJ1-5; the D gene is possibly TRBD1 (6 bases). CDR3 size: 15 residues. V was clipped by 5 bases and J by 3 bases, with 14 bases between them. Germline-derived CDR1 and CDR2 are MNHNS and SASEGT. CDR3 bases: TGTGCCAGCAGTCGCGAACAGGGTTTCAATCAGCCCCAGCATTTT. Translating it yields CASSREQGFNQPQHF.

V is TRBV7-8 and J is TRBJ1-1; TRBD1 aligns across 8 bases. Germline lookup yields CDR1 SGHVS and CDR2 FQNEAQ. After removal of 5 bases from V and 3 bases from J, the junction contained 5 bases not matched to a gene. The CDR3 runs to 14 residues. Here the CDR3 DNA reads TGTGCCAGCAGCCCCCGGACAGGGCACACTGAAGCTTTCTTT. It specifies CASSPRTGHTEAFF.

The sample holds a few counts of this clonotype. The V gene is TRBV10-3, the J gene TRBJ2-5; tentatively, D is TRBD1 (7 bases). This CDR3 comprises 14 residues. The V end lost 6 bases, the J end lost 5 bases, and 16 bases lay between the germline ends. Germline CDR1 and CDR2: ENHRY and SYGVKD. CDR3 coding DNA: TGTGCCATCAGGAGAAGCAGGGGGGACGAGACCCAGTACTTC. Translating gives CAIRRSRGDETQYF.

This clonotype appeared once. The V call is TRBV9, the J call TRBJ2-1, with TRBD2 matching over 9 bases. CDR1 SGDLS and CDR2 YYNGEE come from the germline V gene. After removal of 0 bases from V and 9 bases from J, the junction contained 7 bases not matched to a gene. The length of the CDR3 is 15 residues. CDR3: CASSVVAGAPAEQFF. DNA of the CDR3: TGTGCCAGCAGCGTAGTAGCGGGGGCCCCCGCTGAGCAGTTCTTC.

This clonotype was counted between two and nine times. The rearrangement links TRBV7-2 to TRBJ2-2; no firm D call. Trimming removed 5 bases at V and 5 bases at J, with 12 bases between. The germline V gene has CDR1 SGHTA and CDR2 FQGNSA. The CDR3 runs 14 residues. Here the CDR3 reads CASSPRWVTGELFF. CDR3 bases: TGTGCCAGCAGCCCACGCTGGGTAACCGGGGAGCTGTTTTTT.

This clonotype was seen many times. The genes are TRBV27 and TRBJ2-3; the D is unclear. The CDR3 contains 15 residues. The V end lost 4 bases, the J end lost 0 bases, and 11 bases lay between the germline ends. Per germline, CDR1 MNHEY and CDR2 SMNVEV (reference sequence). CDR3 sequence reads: CASSSQIGSTDTQYF. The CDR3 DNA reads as TGTGCCAGCAGTTCCCAGATCGGGAGCACAGATACGCAGTATTTT.

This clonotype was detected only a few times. CDR3 sequence: CASSDDLRGQETQYF. CDR3 nucleotide sequence: TGTGCCAGCAGCGACGATCTCCGCGGACAAGAGACCCAGTACTTC. The chain employs TRBV9 and TRBJ2-5; D gene uncertain. The CDR3 is 15 amino acids. Germline CDR1 is SGDLS and CDR2 is YYNGEE. Trimming cost V 3 bases and J 2 bases, with 14 bases left between them.

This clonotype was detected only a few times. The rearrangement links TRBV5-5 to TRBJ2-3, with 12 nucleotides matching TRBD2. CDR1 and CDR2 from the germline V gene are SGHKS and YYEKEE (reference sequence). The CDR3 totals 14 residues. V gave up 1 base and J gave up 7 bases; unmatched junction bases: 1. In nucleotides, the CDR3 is TGTGCCAGCAGCTTGACTAGCGGGAGGAATACGCAGTATTTT. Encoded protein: CASSLTSGRNTQYF.

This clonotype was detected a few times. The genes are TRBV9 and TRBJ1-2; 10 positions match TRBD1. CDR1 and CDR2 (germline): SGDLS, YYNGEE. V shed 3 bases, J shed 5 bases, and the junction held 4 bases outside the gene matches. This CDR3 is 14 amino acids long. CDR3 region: CASSAWDRGYGYTF. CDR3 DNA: TGTGCCAGCAGCGCTTGGGACAGGGGATATGGCTACACCTTC.

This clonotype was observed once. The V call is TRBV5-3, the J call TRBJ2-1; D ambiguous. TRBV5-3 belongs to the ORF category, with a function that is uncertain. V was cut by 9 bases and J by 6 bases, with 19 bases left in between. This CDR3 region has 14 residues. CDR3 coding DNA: TGTGCCAAGAGCCCCGACATGGTTGTCAATGAGCAGTTCTTC. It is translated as CAKSPDMVVNEQFF.

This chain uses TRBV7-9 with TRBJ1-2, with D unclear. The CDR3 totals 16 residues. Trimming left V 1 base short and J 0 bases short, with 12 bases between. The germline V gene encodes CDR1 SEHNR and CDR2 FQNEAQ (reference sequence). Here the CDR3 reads CASSLVAGGTNYGYTF. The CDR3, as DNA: TGTGCCAGCAGCTTAGTTGCAGGAGGTACTAACTATGGCTACACCTTC.

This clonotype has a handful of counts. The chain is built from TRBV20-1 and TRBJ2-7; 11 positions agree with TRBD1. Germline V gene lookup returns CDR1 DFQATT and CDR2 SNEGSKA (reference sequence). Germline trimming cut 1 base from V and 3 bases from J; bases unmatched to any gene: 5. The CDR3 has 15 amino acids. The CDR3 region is CSARGRTGGFYEQYV. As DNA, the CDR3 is TGCAGTGCTAGAGGCCGGACAGGGGGCTTCTACGAGCAGTACGTC.

CDR3 residues: CSAQQGIHSGNTIYF. The CDR3 nucleotides read TGCAGTGCGCAACAGGGGATACACTCTGGAAACACCATATATTTT. The genes are TRBV20-1 and TRBJ1-3, with 7 positions matching TRBD1. Losses at the gene ends were 6 bases for V and 0 bases for J; bases not matched to a gene: 8. Germline lookup yields CDR1 DFQATT and CDR2 SNEGSKA (reference sequence). The CDR3 has 15 residues.

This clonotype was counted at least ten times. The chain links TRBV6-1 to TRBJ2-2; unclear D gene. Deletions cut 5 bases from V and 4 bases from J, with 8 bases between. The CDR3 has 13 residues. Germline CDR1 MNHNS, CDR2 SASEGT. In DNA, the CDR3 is TGTGCCAGCAGTCGTCCCACCACCGGGGAGCTGTTTTTT. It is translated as CASSRPTTGELFF.

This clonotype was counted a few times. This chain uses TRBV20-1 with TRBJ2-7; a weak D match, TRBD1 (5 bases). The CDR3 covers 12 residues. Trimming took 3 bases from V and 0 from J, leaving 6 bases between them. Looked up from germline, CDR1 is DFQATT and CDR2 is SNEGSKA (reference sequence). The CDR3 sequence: CSARDNSYEQYV. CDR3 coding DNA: TGCAGTGCTAGGGACAACTCCTACGAGCAGTACGTC.

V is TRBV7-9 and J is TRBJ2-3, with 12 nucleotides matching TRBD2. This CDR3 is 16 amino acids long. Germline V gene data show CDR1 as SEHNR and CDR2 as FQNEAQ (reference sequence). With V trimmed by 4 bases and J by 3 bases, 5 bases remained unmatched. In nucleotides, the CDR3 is TGTGCCAGCAGCTCCCCGACTAGCGGGAGTACAGATACGCAGTATTTT. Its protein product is CASSSPTSGSTDTQYF.